Below, 23 T cell receptor beta chains from the same sample are listed, as sequenced in a study of blood T cell repertoires in COVID-19 (dated by TCRdb to the early 2020s). The method was the immunoSEQ multiplex PCR assay. TCRdb retrieved this table from immuneACCESS and kept in-frame rearrangements only. Not all clones are present; in checked studies, unresolved V genes account for under half, and no reason is known for the remainder. The sample records approximately 160,000 clones, about 86% of which are singletons. 3.6% of the sample is held by the ten biggest clonotypes. Source material: PBMCs or T cells enriched from blood (not recorded which). The receptors here all came from a woman aged 45-65 years in a cohort exposed to, infected with or recovered from COVID-19 (not recorded which).

The rearrangement joins TRBV11-2 to TRBJ1-1, with a tentative D call TRBD1 (5 bases). Germline CDR1 reads SGHAT; CDR2 reads FQNNGV. This CDR3 has 13 amino acids. V was pared by 9 bases and J by 0 bases, with 11 bases between. CDR3 nucleotide sequence: TGTGCCAGTACATGGACACTGAACACTGAAGCTTTCTTT. The encoded protein is CASTWTLNTEAFF.

This rearrangement joins TRBV3-1 (or the pseudogene TRBV3-2) to TRBJ1-2, with a weak D call TRBD1 (5 bases). Trimming took off 1 base at V and 5 bases at J, with 5 bases between the two ends. Germline-derived CDR1 and CDR2 are LGHDT and YNNKEL (reference sequence). This CDR3 contains 12 residues. In DNA form, the CDR3 reads TGTGCCAGCAGCCAAGGACAGTATGGCTACACCTTC. As protein: CASSQGQYGYTF.

This clone was counted a single time. The rearrangement links TRBV5-1 to TRBJ2-1, with 7 bases aligning to TRBD2. Trimming cost V 1 base and J 6 bases; bases outside gene matches: 4. CDR3 size: 14 residues. The germline CDR1 and CDR2 sequences are SGHRS and YFSETQ. The CDR3 coding sequence is TGCGCCAGCAGCTTGTATGCTAGCGGCAATGAGCAGTTCTTC. It encodes CASSLYASGNEQFF.

The gene calls are TRBV6-1 and TRBJ1-1, with D perhaps matching TRBD1 (5 bases). The CDR3 length is 15 residues. In germline, CDR1 is MNHNS, CDR2 SASEGT. V gave up 2 bases and J gave up 6 bases, with 16 bases separating them. The CDR3 DNA sequence: TGTGCCAGCAGTGAACAAGGGACCCGGGGGGCTGAAGCTTTCTTT. This translates into CASSEQGTRGAEAFF.

The rearrangement uses TRBV7-2 and TRBJ2-7, with 9 nucleotides matching TRBD2. J lost 1 base, V lost 2 bases, and 3 bases had no gene match. The CDR3 length is 15 residues. Germline CDR1 is SGHTA and CDR2 is FQGNSA. The CDR3 reads CASSLLTSGSYEQYF. The CDR3 DNA reads as TGTGCCAGCAGCTTATTGACTAGCGGTTCCTACGAGCAGTACTTC.

This clone was picked up one time. The chain has TRBV5-1 and TRBJ2-7, with 8 positions matching TRBD1. The trim removed 0 bases at V and 0 bases at J, leaving 11 bases unmatched. The CDR3 is made up of 18 amino acids. Per germline, CDR1 SGHRS and CDR2 YFSETQ. As DNA, the CDR3 is TGCGCCAGCAGCTTGGGGCTTAGTGACAGGGGAGTCTCCTACGAGCAGTACTTC. Protein product: CASSLGLSDRGVSYEQYF.

The chain joins TRBV7-2 to TRBJ1-6, with 9 bases that match TRBD1. The J segment lost 0 bases and the V segment lost 5 bases, leaving 11 bases of the junction unmatched. The CDR3 has 19 residues. CDR1 and CDR2 from the germline V gene are SGHTA and FQGNSA. The CDR3: CASSPRTGVSSSYNSPLHF. The CDR3 nucleotides read TGTGCCAGCAGCCCACGGACAGGGGTCTCCAGCTCCTATAATTCACCCCTCCACTTT.

The chain has TRBV19 and TRBJ1-5, with TRBD1 identical over 8 bases. Germline loops: CDR1 LNHDA, CDR2 SQIVND (reference sequence). The CDR3 runs 15 residues. V trimming: 7 bases; J trimming: 4 bases; junction bases outside the gene matches: 9. The CDR3 sequence is CASTLTGDENQPQHF. DNA of the CDR3: TGTGCCAGTACCCTGACAGGGGACGAAAATCAGCCCCAGCATTTT.

The J gene is TRBJ1-1, the V gene TRBV18, with 7 positions matching TRBD1. Germline V lookup: CDR1 KGHSH, CDR2 LQKENI. Trimming removed 3 bases from V and 4 bases from J; junction bases left unmatched: 8. The CDR3 length is 15 residues. The CDR3 here is CASSPQKGGGTEAFF. Written as DNA, the CDR3 is TGTGCCAGCTCACCTCAGAAAGGGGGCGGCACTGAAGCTTTCTTT.

This chain links TRBV19 with TRBJ1-2, with D possibly being TRBD1 (6 bases). V was shortened by 7 bases and J by 5 bases, with 17 bases between the two germline ends. The CDR3 sequence is 14 residues long. Germline V gene sequence: CDR1 LNHDA, CDR2 SQIVND (reference sequence). CDR3 nucleotides: TGTGCCAGTACCTACGGGGGGCGTGGATATGGCTACACCTTC. This codes for CASTYGGRGYGYTF.

The sample holds many counts of this clone. J is TRBJ1-5 and V is TRBV27, with D possibly being TRBD1 (5 bases). Germline assignment: CDR1 MNHEY and CDR2 SMNVEV (reference sequence). Deletions cut 6 bases from V and 5 bases from J, with 14 bases between. CDR3 length: 14 residues. CDR3 nucleotide sequence: TGTGCCAGCAGCCAAGACAGTCCGGATCAGCCCCAGCATTTT. It is translated as CASSQDSPDQPQHF.

This clone has only a few counts. The genes are TRBV6-5 and TRBJ1-1; a weak D match, TRBD1 (6 bases). V lost 9 bases and J 11 bases, leaving 25 bases between the germline ends. The germline gives CDR1 MNHEY, CDR2 SVGAGI. The CDR3 covers 14 residues. CDR3 in amino acids: CASIPGNRDLGAFF. Written as DNA, the CDR3 is TGTGCCAGTATACCGGGAAACAGGGACCTAGGGGCTTTCTTT.

In the case of this clone: In the same sample, other DNA sequences code for this CDR3. The chain joins TRBV28 to TRBJ2-7; 12 positions match TRBD2. Trimming at V came to 5 bases and at J to 2 bases, leaving 4 bases not matched to a gene. CDR1 and CDR2 from the germline V gene are MDHEN and SYDVKM. This CDR3 is 15 amino acids long. The CDR3 is CASSPRLAGAYEQYF. The CDR3 nucleotides read TGTGCCAGCAGTCCACGACTAGCGGGGGCCTACGAGCAGTACTTC.

This chain connects TRBV5-1 to TRBJ1-5; possibly TRBD1 for D (6 bases). The germline V and J ends were trimmed by 0 bases and 1 base, with 8 bases remaining between them. The germline gives CDR1 SGHRS, CDR2 YFSETQ. The CDR3 covers 15 residues. CDR3 nucleotides: TGCGCCAGCAGCTTGGGGGACAACAGCAATCAGCCCCAGCATTTT. The encoded protein is CASSLGDNSNQPQHF.

This clone was seen once. The CDR3 bases are TGCGCCAGCAGTCCTTCGACAGCAGCCTACGAGCAGTACTTC. It encodes CASSPSTAAYEQYF. The chain recombines TRBV5-1 with TRBJ2-7; D may be TRBD1 (5 bases). CDR3 length: 14 amino acids. The V and J ends lost 5 bases and 2 bases respectively, with 14 bases between them. Germline CDR1 reads SGHRS; CDR2 reads YFSETQ.

This clone appeared a single time. This chain uses TRBV28 with TRBJ2-6; a weak D match, TRBD1 (5 bases). The germline V and J ends were trimmed by 7 bases and 1 base, with 11 bases remaining between them. This CDR3 spans 15 amino acids. The V gene's germline CDR1 is MDHEN and CDR2 SYDVKM. CDR3 nucleotide sequence: TGTGCCAGCAATCCTAGGGGATCTGGGGCCAACGTCCTGACTTTC. Translation gives CASNPRGSGANVLTF. Based on the CDR3 plus reference TRBV28 and TRBJ2-6, the full variable domain is DVKVTQSSRYLVKRTGEKVFLECVQDMDHENMFWYRQDPGLGLRLIYFSYDVKMKEKGDIPEGYSVSREKKERFSLILESASTNQTSMYLCASNPRGSGANVLTFGAGSRLTVL.

This chain connects TRBV5-4 to TRBJ1-6; weak D call: TRBD1 (5 bases). The CDR3 is 14 residues long. CDR1 is SGHNT and CDR2 is YYREEE in the germline V gene (reference sequence). Deletions cut 1 base from V and 4 bases from J, with 6 bases between. CDR3 bases: TGTGCCAGCAGCTTGTCAGGGTATAATTCACCCCTCCACTTT. This codes for CASSLSGYNSPLHF. The entire variable domain, with the rest obtained from reference TRBV5-4 and TRBJ1-6, is as follows: ETGVTQSPTHLIKTRGQQVTLRCSSQSGHNTVSWYQQALGQGPQFIFQYYREEENGRGNFPPRFSGLQFPNYSSELNVNALELDDSALYLCASSLSGYNSPLHFGNGTRLTVT.

The rearrangement uses TRBV19 and TRBJ2-2; the match to TRBD1 covers 8 bases. Per germline, CDR1 LNHDA and CDR2 SQIVND (reference sequence). V dropped 7 bases and J dropped 9; count of bases not matched to a gene: 10. This CDR3 is 14 amino acids long. The CDR3 nucleotides are TGTGCCAGTAAAGGACAGGGAAGTTACCGGGAGCTGTTTTTT. The encoded protein is CASKGQGSYRELFF.

The rearrangement links TRBV6-4 to TRBJ2-3; the match to TRBD2 covers 7 bases. This CDR3 is 15 amino acids long. Germline V lookup: CDR1 MRHNA, CDR2 SNTAGT. V dropped 3 bases and J dropped 2; count of bases not matched to a gene: 5. The CDR3 region is CASSENAGVTDTQYF. CDR3 sequence (DNA): TGTGCCAGCAGTGAGAATGCGGGGGTCACAGATACGCAGTATTTT.

V is TRBV30 and J is TRBJ1-3; the D is unclear. This CDR3 has 13 residues. V was cut by 4 bases and J by 3 bases, with 10 bases left in between. In germline, CDR1 is GTSNPN, CDR2 SVGIG (reference sequence). The DNA for the CDR3 is TGTGCCTGGATAAAGACAAGTGGAAACACCATATATTTT. Translated: CAWIKTSGNTIYF.

The chain joins TRBV27 to TRBJ2-7, with D hard to call. This CDR3 is built from 15 residues. The V gene's germline CDR1 is MNHEY and CDR2 SMNVEV (reference sequence). V was trimmed by 7 bases and J by 2 bases, leaving 18 bases between them. The CDR3, as DNA: TGTGCCAGCAAGTCTGGGCGCAAAACGACCTACGAGCAGTACTTC. This sequence encodes CASKSGRKTTYEQYF.

This chain uses TRBV18 with TRBJ2-1; TRBD1 matches 11 bases. This CDR3 has 15 amino acids. The junction had 0 bases not matched to a gene; V was cut back by 3 bases and J by 2 bases. Germline V gene lookup returns CDR1 KGHSH and CDR2 LQKENI. CDR3 in DNA: TGTGCCAGCTCACCGGGACAGGGGGCCTACAATGAGCAGTTCTTC. As protein: CASSPGQGAYNEQFF.

V is TRBV3-1 (or the pseudogene TRBV3-2) and J is TRBJ2-5, with D maybe TRBD2 (5 bases). The germline gives CDR1 LGHDT, CDR2 YNNKEL (reference sequence). V was pared by 4 bases and J by 5 bases, with 14 bases between. The length of the CDR3 is 14 residues. The CDR3 DNA follows: TGTGCCAGCAGCCGGGCGGGCGGTCGGGAGACCCAGTACTTC. Its translation is CASSRAGGRETQYF.